This is a list of T cell receptor beta chains from one sample in a study of blood T cell repertoires in COVID-19. Profiled with immunoSEQ multiplex PCR; TCRdb holds only in-frame clones, not every one. Counted here are 200,000 to 250,000 clones, nearly 90% occurring once; the ten biggest clones make up 10% to 12%. Sequenced sample: PBMCs or T cells enriched from blood (not recorded which). Receptor source: a man aged 30 to 45 who had recovered from COVID-19. The CDR3 runs from the conserved cysteine through the conserved F or W. The order of the fields is clone size, D gene, V gene, J gene, CDR3 DNA, CDR3 protein. A D gene is named only where the DNA matches it firmly. Clone size is not always given. Where it is, it says once, few, many or a class for expanded clones.

clone size: -; D gene: -; V gene: TRBV13; J gene: TRBJ1-4; CDR3 DNA: TGTGCCAGCAGCACGAGGACAGTCCGGGGTGAAAAACTGTTTTTT; CDR3 protein: CASSTRTVRGEKLFF
clone size: -; D gene: -; V gene: TRBV4-1; J gene: TRBJ2-7; CDR3 DNA: TGCGCCAGCAGCCAAGACCCTGGACAGAGCTCCTACGAGCAGTACTTC; CDR3 protein: CASSQDPGQSSYEQYF
clone size: -; D gene: TRBD2; V gene: TRBV5-1; J gene: TRBJ2-1; CDR3 DNA: TGCGCCAGCAGCTTCTCGAGACTAGCGGGAACCCATGAGCAGTTCTTC; CDR3 protein: CASSFSRLAGTHEQFF
clone size: -; D gene: TRBD2; V gene: TRBV6-4; J gene: TRBJ2-2; CDR3 DNA: TGTGCCAGCAGGGGACCGGGACTAGCGGTGACGAACACCGGGGAGCTGTTTTTT; CDR3 protein: CASRGPGLAVTNTGELFF
clone size: -; D gene: -; V gene: TRBV6-5; J gene: TRBJ1-1; CDR3 DNA: TGTGCCAGCAGCCAAGGGGGTAACACTGAAGCTTTCTTT; CDR3 protein: CASSQGGNTEAFF
clone size: -; D gene: -; V gene: TRBV2; J gene: TRBJ1-5; CDR3 DNA: TGTGCCAGCAGTGAAGGAGGGCGGTGGGGCAATCAGCCCCAGCATTTT; CDR3 protein: CASSEGGRWGNQPQHF
clone size: -; D gene: -; V gene: TRBV5-4; J gene: TRBJ1-1; CDR3 DNA: TGTGCCAGCAGCTTTTTCGGGGGAAGGTTACGCACTGAAGCTTTCTTT; CDR3 protein: CASSFFGGRLRTEAFF
clone size: -; D gene: -; V gene: TRBV18; J gene: TRBJ1-5; CDR3 DNA: TGTGCCAGCTCACCATTTGCAGGCGCTGAGAATCAGCCCCAGCATTTT; CDR3 protein: CASSPFAGAENQPQHF
clone size: few; D gene: TRBD2; V gene: TRBV5-4; J gene: TRBJ2-1; CDR3 DNA: TGTGCCAGCAGCCCGACTAGCGGGGGATACAATGAGCAGTTCTTC; CDR3 protein: CASSPTSGGYNEQFF
clone size: -; D gene: TRBD1; V gene: TRBV3-1/TRBV3-2; J gene: TRBJ2-7; CDR3 DNA: TGTGCCAGCAGCCAACGACAGGGCTCCGAGCAGTACTTC; CDR3 protein: CASSQRQGSEQYF
clone size: once; D gene: TRBD1; V gene: TRBV6-1; J gene: TRBJ2-3; CDR3 DNA: TGTGCCAGCAGTGAAGCGCGATGGACAGGGGGGATTAGTAGCACAGATACGCAGTATTTT; CDR3 protein: CASSEARWTGGISSTDTQYF
clone size: -; D gene: -; V gene: TRBV7-9; J gene: TRBJ2-3; CDR3 DNA: TGTGCCAGCAGCTTAACTTTTAGAGGAGATACGCAGTATTTT; CDR3 protein: CASSLTFRGDTQYF
clone size: -; D gene: -; V gene: TRBV25-1; J gene: TRBJ2-5; CDR3 DNA: TGTGCCAGCAGTGAATATATAGGACTCCTCATGATGGAGACCCAGTACTTC; CDR3 protein: CASSEYIGLLMMETQYF
clone size: -; D gene: -; V gene: TRBV7-9; J gene: TRBJ1-5; CDR3 DNA: TGTGCCAGCAGCCGGACAGTCAATCAGCCCCAGCATTTT; CDR3 protein: CASSRTVNQPQHF
clone size: -; D gene: TRBD1; V gene: TRBV5-8; J gene: TRBJ1-5; CDR3 DNA: TGTGCCAGCGGGGACAGGCTTAGCAATCAGCCCCAGCATTTT; CDR3 protein: CASGDRLSNQPQHF
clone size: -; D gene: TRBD2; V gene: TRBV14; J gene: TRBJ2-2; CDR3 DNA: TGTGCCAGCAGCCAAGTTGGGAGGGACGGGGAGCTGTTTTTT; CDR3 protein: CASSQVGRDGELFF
clone size: -; D gene: -; V gene: TRBV4-1; J gene: TRBJ2-7; CDR3 DNA: TGCGCCAGCAGCCAAGAGCAGTCCCCTTACGAGCAGTACTTC; CDR3 protein: CASSQEQSPYEQYF
clone size: -; D gene: TRBD1; V gene: TRBV10-2; J gene: TRBJ2-2; CDR3 DNA: TGCGCCAGCAGTAAACAGGGGACCACCGGGGAGCTGTTTTTT; CDR3 protein: CASSKQGTTGELFF